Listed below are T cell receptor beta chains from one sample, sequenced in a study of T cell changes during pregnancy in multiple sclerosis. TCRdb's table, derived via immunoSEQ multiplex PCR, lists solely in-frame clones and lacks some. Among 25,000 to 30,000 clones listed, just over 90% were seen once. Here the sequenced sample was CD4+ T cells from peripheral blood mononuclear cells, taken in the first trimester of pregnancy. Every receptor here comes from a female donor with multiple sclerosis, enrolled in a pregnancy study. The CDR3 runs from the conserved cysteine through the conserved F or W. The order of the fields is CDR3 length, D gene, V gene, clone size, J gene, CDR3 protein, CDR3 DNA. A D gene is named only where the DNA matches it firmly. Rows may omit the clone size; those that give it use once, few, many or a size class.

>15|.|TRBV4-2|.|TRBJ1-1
CASSDHRDLNTEAFF
TGTGCCAGCAGCGACCACAGGGACCTGAACACTGAAGCTTTCTTT
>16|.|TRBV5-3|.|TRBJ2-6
CARSTTPGSGANVLTF
TGTGCCAGAAGCACTACGCCCGGGTCGGGGGCCAACGTCCTGACTTTC
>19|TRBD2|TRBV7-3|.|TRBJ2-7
CASRRFILWVAGVRYEQYF
TGTGCCAGCAGACGCTTTATTCTCTGGGTGGCGGGGGTACGCTACGAGCAGTACTTC
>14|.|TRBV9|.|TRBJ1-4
CASSVERGEEKLFF
TGTGCCAGCAGCGTAGAGCGGGGTGAGGAAAAACTGTTTTTT
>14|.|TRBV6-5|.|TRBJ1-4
CASSYQTTNEKLFF
TGTGCCAGCAGTTACCAAACAACTAATGAAAAACTGTTTTTT
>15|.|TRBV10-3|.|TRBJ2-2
CAIRAGPGGPGELFF
TGTGCCATCAGAGCCGGGCCCGGAGGCCCCGGGGAGCTGTTTTTT
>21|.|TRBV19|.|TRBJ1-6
CASSRGRGGRGGAGANSPLHF
TGTGCCAGTTCTAGAGGTCGTGGGGGTCGTGGGGGGGCAGGAGCGAATTCACCCCTCCACTTT
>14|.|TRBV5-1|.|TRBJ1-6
CASSFQGGGSPLHF
TGCGCCAGCAGCTTTCAGGGAGGAGGGTCACCCCTCCACTTT
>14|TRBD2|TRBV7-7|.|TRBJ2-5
CASSFSGLEETQYF
TGTGCTAGCAGCTTTAGCGGGCTTGAGGAGACCCAGTACTTC
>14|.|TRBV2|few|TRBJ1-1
CASRSTEMNTEAFF
TGTGCCAGCAGATCGACAGAGATGAACACTGAAGCTTTCTTT
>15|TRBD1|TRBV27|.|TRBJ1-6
CASSLDRGPDSPLHF
TGTGCCAGCAGTTTAGACAGGGGGCCAGATTCACCCCTCCACTTT
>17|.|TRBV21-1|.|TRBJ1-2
CASPESIGQGLYICYTF
.
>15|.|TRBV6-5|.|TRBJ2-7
CASSYSGLISDEQYF
TGTGCCAGCAGTTACTCGGGCCTGATATCTGACGAGCAGTACTTC
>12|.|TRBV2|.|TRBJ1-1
CASSDRTAEAFF
TGTGCCAGCAGTGATCGGACAGCTGAAGCTTTCTTT
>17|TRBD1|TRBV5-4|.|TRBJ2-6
CASSLIGGGTGANVLTF
TGTGCCAGCAGCTTAATAGGGGGCGGAACTGGGGCCAACGTCCTGACTTTC
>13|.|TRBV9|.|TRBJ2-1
CASSVGPSNEQFF
TGTGCCAGCAGCGTAGGACCTAGCAATGAGCAGTTCTTC
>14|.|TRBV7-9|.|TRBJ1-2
CASSLLSSNYGYTF
TGTGCCAGCAGCCTTTTGTCCTCTAACTATGGCTACACCTTC
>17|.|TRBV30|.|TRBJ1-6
CAWSVPSLTGLDSPLHF
TGTGCCTGGAGTGTCCCTTCGTTAACAGGGTTGGATTCACCCCTCCACTTT
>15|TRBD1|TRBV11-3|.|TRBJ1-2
CASSSSGTVLYGYTF
TGTGCCAGCAGCTCTTCCGGGACAGTTCTCTATGGCTACACCTTC
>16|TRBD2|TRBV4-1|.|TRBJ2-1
CASSHVAGGHYNEQFF
TGCGCCAGCAGCCACGTAGCGGGGGGTCACTACAATGAGCAGTTCTTC